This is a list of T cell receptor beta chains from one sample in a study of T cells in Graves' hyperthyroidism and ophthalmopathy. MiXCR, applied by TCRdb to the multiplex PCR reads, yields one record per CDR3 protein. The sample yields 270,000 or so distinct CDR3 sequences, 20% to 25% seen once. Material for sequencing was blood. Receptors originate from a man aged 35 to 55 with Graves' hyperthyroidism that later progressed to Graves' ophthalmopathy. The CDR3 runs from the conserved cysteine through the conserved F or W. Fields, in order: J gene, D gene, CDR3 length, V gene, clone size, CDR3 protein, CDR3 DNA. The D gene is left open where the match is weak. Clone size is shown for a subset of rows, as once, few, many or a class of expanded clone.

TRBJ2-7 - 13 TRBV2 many CASREQGTYEQYF TGTGCCAGCAGAGAGCAGGGAACCTACGAGCAGTACTTC
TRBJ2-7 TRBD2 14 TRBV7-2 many CASSLVLAAYEQYF TGTGCCAGCAGCTTAGTACTAGCGGCCTACGAGCAGTACTTC
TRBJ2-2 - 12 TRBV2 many CASIEQGGELFF TGTGCCAGCATCGAACAGGGCGGGGAGCTGTTTTTT
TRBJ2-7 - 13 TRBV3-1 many CASSWAGEDEQYF TGTGCCAGCAGCTGGGCAGGGGAGGACGAGCAGTACTTC
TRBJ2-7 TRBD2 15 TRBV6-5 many CASSRTSGGSYEQYF TGTGCCAGCAGCAGGACTAGCGGCGGGAGCTACGAGCAGTACTTC
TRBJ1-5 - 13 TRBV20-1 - CSATGQADQPQHF TGCAGTGCCACCGGGCAGGCCGATCAGCCCCAGCATTTT
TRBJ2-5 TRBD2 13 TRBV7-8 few CASSLYRGGAQYF TGTGCCAGCAGCTTATATCGGGGGGGCGCCCAGTACTTC
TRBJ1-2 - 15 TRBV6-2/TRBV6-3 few CASSYFYGTNYGYTF TGTGCCAGCAGTTACTTTTACGGGACTAACTATGGCTACACCTTC
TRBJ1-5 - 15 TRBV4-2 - CASSQVTGGKQPQHF TGTGCCAGCAGCCAAGTTACGGGAGGAAAACAGCCCCAGCATTTT
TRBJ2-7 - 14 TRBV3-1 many CASSRQDLPHEQYF TGTGCCAGCAGCCGACAGGACCTTCCCCACGAGCAGTACTTC
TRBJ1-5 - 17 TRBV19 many CASSRILGGPDNQPQHF TGTGCCAGTAGTCGAATTTTGGGGGGCCCAGACAATCAGCCCCAGCATTTT
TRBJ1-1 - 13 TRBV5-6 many CASSSRQALSAFF TGTGCCAGCAGCTCACGACAGGCCCTTTCGGCTTTCTTT
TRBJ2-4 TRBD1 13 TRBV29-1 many CSVRTGTKNIQYF TGCAGCGTACGGACAGGGACCAAAAACATTCAGTACTTC
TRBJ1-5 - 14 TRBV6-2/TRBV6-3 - CASTLQGANQPQHF TGTGCCAGCACCCTACAGGGCGCGAACCAGCCCCAGCATTTT
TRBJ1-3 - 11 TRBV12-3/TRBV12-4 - CASYSGNTIYF TGTGCCAGTTACTCTGGAAACACCATATATTTT
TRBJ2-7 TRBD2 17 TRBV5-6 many CASSLGLAGFATYEQYF TGTGCCAGCAGCCTCGGACTAGCGGGATTTGCCACCTACGAGCAGTACTTC
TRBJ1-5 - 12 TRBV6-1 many CASRQNNQPQHF TGTGCCAGCAGACAAAACAATCAGCCCCAGCATTTT
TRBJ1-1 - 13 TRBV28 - CASSFPPRTEAFF TGTGCCAGCAGTTTTCCTCCGCGAACTGAAGCTTTCTTT
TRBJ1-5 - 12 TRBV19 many CASRTGHQPQHF TGTGCCAGCCGTACAGGGCATCAGCCCCAGCATTTT
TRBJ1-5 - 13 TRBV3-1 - CASSQGWNQPQHF TGTGCCAGCAGCCAAGGCTGGAATCAGCCCCAGCATTTT
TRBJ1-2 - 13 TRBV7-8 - CASSAEPAYGYTF TGTGCCAGCAGCGCAGAGCCAGCCTATGGCTACACCTTC
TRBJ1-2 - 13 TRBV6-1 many CASSQRSEGGYTF TGTGCCAGCAGTCAGAGATCGGAGGGTGGCTACACCTTC
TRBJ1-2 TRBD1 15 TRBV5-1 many CASSPRQGVDYGYTF TGCGCCAGCAGCCCCCGACAGGGAGTAGACTATGGCTACACCTTC
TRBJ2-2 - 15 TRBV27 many CTSSFWGQGTGELFF TGTACCAGCAGTTTTTGGGGGCAGGGGACCGGGGAGCTGTTTTTT
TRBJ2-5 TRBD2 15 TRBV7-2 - CASSVGLAGGETQYF TGTGCCAGCAGCGTGGGACTAGCGGGAGGAGAGACCCAGTACTTC
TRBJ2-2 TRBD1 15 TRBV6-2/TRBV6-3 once CAIRTGDMNTGELFF TGTGCCATCCGGACAGGGGACATGAACACCGGGGAGCTGTTTTTT
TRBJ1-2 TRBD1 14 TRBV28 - CASRSGTGVYGYTF TGTGCCAGCAGGTCCGGGACAGGTGTCTATGGCTACACCTTC
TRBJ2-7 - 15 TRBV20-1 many CSARHPRAGSYEQYF TGCAGTGCTAGACATCCTAGAGCCGGGTCCTACGAGCAGTACTTC
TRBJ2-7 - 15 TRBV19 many CASSPITGATYEQYF TGTGCCAGTAGTCCCATCACCGGGGCGACCTACGAGCAGTACTTC
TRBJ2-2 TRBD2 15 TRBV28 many CASYTSGSWTGELFF TGTGCCAGCTATACTAGCGGGAGTTGGACCGGGGAGCTGTTTTTT
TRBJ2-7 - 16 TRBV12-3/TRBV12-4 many CASSLGWRTAGSGEYF TGTGCCAGCAGTTTAGGGTGGAGGACGGCTGGCTCGGGGGAGTACTTC
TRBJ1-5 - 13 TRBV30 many CAWSRRENQPQHF TGTGCCTGGAGTCGCCGGGAAAATCAGCCCCAGCATTTT
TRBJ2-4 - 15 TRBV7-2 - CASSLVSLPQNIQYF TGTGCCAGCAGCTTAGTGTCCCTCCCGCAAAACATTCAGTACTTC
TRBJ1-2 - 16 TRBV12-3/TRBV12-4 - CASRPHPGGANYGYTF TGTGCCAGCAGACCTCACCCTGGAGGGGCCAACTATGGCTACACCTTC
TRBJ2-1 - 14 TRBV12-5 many CASGLTSSYNEQFF TGTGCTAGTGGTTTGACAAGCTCCTACAATGAGCAGTTCTTC
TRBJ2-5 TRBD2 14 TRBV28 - CASSPGGPQGTQYF TGTGCCAGCAGCCCGGGGGGGCCCCAGGGGACCCAGTACTTC
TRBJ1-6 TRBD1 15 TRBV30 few CAWSRGTARGSPLHF TGTGCCTGGAGTAGGGGGACAGCCCGCGGTTCACCCCTCCACTTT
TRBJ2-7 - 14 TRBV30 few CAWNHGTSSYEQYF TGTGCCTGGAACCATGGTACAAGCAGCTACGAGCAGTACTTC
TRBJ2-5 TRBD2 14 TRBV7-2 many CASSFGGEIETQYF TGTGCCAGCAGCTTCGGGGGGGAGATAGAGACCCAGTACTTC
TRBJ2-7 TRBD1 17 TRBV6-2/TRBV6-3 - CASSYRRGTGGLYEQYF TGTGCCAGCAGTTACAGAAGAGGGACAGGGGGCCTCTACGAGCAGTACTTC
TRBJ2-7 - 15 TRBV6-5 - CASSYSGPLPYEQYF TGTGCCAGCAGTTACTCGGGACCCCTACCCTACGAGCAGTACTTC
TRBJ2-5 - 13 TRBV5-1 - CASSFGAGETQYF TGCGCCAGCAGCTTCGGAGCCGGGGAGACCCAGTACTTC
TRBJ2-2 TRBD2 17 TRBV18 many CASSPPGLAGGTGELFF TGTGCCAGCTCACCGCCGGGACTAGCGGGAGGCACCGGGGAGCTGTTTTTT
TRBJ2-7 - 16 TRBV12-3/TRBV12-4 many CASSFTDWRSAYEQYF TGTGCCAGCAGTTTTACCGATTGGCGGAGCGCCTACGAGCAGTACTTC
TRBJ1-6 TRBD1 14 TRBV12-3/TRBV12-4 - CASSDRQGGSPLHF TGTGCCAGCAGTGACCGACAGGGCGGGTCACCCCTCCACTTT
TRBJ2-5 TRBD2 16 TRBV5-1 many CASSLVTSDLGETQYF TGCGCCAGCAGCTTAGTGACTAGCGATTTGGGAGAGACCCAGTACTTC
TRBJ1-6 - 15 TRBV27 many CASSLTRMTDSPLHF TGTGCCAGCAGTCTCACCAGGATGACTGATTCACCCCTCCACTTT
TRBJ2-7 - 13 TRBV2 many CASREDTSYEQYF TGTGCCAGCAGGGAGGACACGTCCTACGAGCAGTACTTC
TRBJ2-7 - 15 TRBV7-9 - CASSLRGDLTYEQYF TGTGCCAGCAGCTTAAGGGGGGACCTAACCTACGAGCAGTACTTC
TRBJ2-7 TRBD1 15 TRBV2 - CASSGRGTGAGEQYF TGTGCCAGCAGTGGGAGAGGGACAGGGGCCGGGGAGCAGTACTTC
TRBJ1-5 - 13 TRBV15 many CATSRLYNQPQHF TGTGCCACCAGCAGACTTTACAATCAGCCCCAGCATTTT
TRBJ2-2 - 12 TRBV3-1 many CASSHSVGELFF TGTGCCAGCAGCCATTCGGTCGGGGAGCTGTTTTTT
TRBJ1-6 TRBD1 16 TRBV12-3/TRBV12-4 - CASSPQGAQGNSPLHF TGTGCCAGCAGTCCTCAGGGGGCGCAAGGGAATTCACCCCTCCACTTT
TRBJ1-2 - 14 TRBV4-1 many CASSASTLHYGYTF TGCGCCAGCAGTGCTAGTACTCTTCACTATGGCTACACCTTC
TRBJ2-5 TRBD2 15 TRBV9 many CASSQREGIQETQYF TGTGCCAGCAGCCAGCGGGAGGGAATCCAAGAGACCCAGTACTTC